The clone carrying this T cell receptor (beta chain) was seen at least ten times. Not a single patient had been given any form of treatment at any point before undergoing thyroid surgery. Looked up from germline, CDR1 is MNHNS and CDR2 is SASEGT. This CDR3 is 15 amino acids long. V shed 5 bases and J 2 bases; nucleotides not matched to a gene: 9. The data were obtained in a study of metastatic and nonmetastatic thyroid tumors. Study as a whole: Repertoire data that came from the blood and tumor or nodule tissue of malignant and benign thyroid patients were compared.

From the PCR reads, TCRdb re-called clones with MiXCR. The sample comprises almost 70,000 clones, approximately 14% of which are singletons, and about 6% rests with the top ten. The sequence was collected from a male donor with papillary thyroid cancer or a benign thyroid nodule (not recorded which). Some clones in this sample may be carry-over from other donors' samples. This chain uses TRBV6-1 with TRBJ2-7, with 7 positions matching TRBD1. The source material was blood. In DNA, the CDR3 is TGTGCCAGCAGTACCCCCAGGACAGGACCCTACGAGCAGTACTTC. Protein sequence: CASSTPRTGPYEQYF.